Below are 27 T cell receptor beta chains sequenced from a single sample in a study of blood T cell repertoires in COVID-19. Only in-frame clones appear in the TCRdb table, and some are missing; sequencing was by immunoSEQ multiplex PCR. The repertoire holds around 120,000 clones, with around 91% as singletons. The sequencing input was peripheral blood. The receptor source for this set is a woman aged 55-70 years with COVID-19, enrolled during active disease.

This rearrangement joins TRBV6-5 to TRBJ2-5; 8 bases are shared with TRBD1. The V gene end was trimmed by 6 bases and the J gene end by 1 base; junction bases not matched to a gene: 7. CDR1 and CDR2 (germline): MNHEY, SVGAGI. The CDR3 length is 15 residues. DNA for the CDR3: TGTGCCAGCAGCTCCGGGACAGGAGGCCAAGAGACCCAGTACTTC. It translates to CASSSGTGGQETQYF.

The chain links TRBV7-2 to TRBJ1-5; TRBD1 agrees at 10 bases. Germline V gene data show CDR1 as SGHTA and CDR2 as FQGNSA. There are 16 residues in the CDR3. Trimming took 4 bases from V and 5 from J; bases not matched to a gene: 8. CDR3 loop: CASSSRQGARDQPQHF. CDR3 DNA sequence: TGTGCCAGCAGCTCAAGACAGGGGGCCCGGGATCAGCCCCAGCATTTT.

The rearrangement links TRBV27 to TRBJ1-6; no clear D gene. Trimming cost V 4 bases and J 6 bases, with 16 bases left between them. This CDR3 contains 16 residues. CDR1 MNHEY and CDR2 SMNVEV come from the germline V gene (reference sequence). CDR3 sequence reads: CASSYRVPPGNSPLHF. The CDR3 nucleotides are TGTGCCAGCAGTTACCGGGTCCCTCCTGGTAATTCACCCCTCCACTTT.

The chain carries TRBV19 and TRBJ2-1, with D possibly matching TRBD2 (7 bases). This CDR3 spans 15 amino acids. The germline V gene encodes CDR1 LNHDA and CDR2 SQIVND (reference sequence). V was cut by 3 bases and J by 8 bases, with 17 bases left in between. The CDR3 DNA reads TGTGCCAGTAGTATTGTGGGGGGGGCCTTAGATGAGCAGTTCTTC. Translating gives CASSIVGGALDEQFF.

The V call is TRBV15, the J call TRBJ2-2; 10 nucleotides align to TRBD2. After removal of 5 bases from V and 3 bases from J, the junction contained 15 bases not matched to a gene. This CDR3 spans 19 amino acids. The germline CDR1 and CDR2 sequences are LNHNV and YYDKDF (reference sequence). DNA for the CDR3: TGTGCCACCAGCTCCCCCCTGGGGCTAGCGGGGGCCTACACCGGGGAGCTGTTTTTT. As protein: CATSSPLGLAGAYTGELFF.

CDR3 loop: CASSQDGGGTFYF. The CDR3 nucleotides are TGTGCCAGCAGCCAAGATGGCGGGGGGACCTTTTACTTC. The chain carries TRBV4-2 and TRBJ2-5, with TRBD2 matching 8 bases. The germline V gene has CDR1 LGHNA and CDR2 YNFKEQ. This CDR3 is built from 13 residues. J was trimmed by 14 bases and V by 0 bases; bases with no gene match: 8.

The J gene is TRBJ2-3, the V gene TRBV29-1; tentative D call: TRBD1 (5 bases). The CDR3 runs to 13 residues. The V and J ends lost 8 bases and 6 bases respectively, with 18 bases between them. The germline V gene has CDR1 SQVTM and CDR2 ANQGSEA. CDR3 in amino acids: CSLGAVLGDTQYF. The CDR3 nucleotides read TGCAGCCTAGGGGCGGTCCTTGGGGATACGCAGTATTTT.

The V call is TRBV7-6, the J call TRBJ1-1; tentatively, D is TRBD1 (5 bases). Deletions cut 1 base from V and 3 bases from J, with 12 bases between. CDR1 and CDR2 (germline): SGHVS, FNYEAQ. This CDR3 comprises 15 residues. The CDR3: CASSLGQGGDTEAFF. In nucleotides, the CDR3 is TGTGCCAGCAGCTTAGGGCAGGGTGGTGACACTGAAGCTTTCTTT.

V is TRBV11-2 and J is TRBJ2-1; D might be TRBD2 (6 bases). CDR1 is SGHAT and CDR2 is FQNNGV in the germline V gene. This CDR3 contains 18 residues. V was pared by 0 bases and J by 4 bases, with 19 bases between. For the CDR3, the DNA is TGTGCCAGCAGCTTAGAACGCTCCGGGCGGGGCCTTTACAATGAGCAGTTCTTC. It translates to CASSLERSGRGLYNEQFF.

The chain employs TRBV7-2 and TRBJ2-7, with D possibly matching TRBD1 (6 bases). Germline CDR1 reads SGHTA; CDR2 reads FQGNSA. The ends were cut back, 0 bases at V and 6 bases at J, with 12 bases in the middle. The CDR3 consists of 14 residues. This CDR3 is CASSLAQGSSEQYF. CDR3 nucleotide sequence: TGTGCCAGCAGCTTAGCCCAGGGGAGCAGCGAGCAGTACTTC.

This chain uses TRBV29-1 with TRBJ1-4; D might be TRBD1 (6 bases). The CDR3 has 13 amino acids. The germline CDR1 and CDR2 sequences are SQVTM and ANQGSEA. V was clipped by 7 bases and J by 2 bases, with 11 bases between them. CDR3 loop: CSASTGTNEKLFF. The CDR3 DNA sequence: TGCAGCGCCTCGACAGGTACTAATGAAAAACTGTTTTTT.

The gene calls are TRBV15 and TRBJ1-4; D not resolved. Germline values: CDR1 LNHNV, CDR2 YYDKDF (reference sequence). Trimming removed 3 bases at V and 5 bases at J, with 13 bases between. This CDR3 comprises 15 residues. The DNA of the CDR3 is TGTGCCACCAGCAGGGTCCTATCGGAGAATGAAAAACTGTTTTTT. It encodes CATSRVLSENEKLFF.

This clone was seen once. The V and J genes are TRBV4-2 and TRBJ1-6; possibly TRBD1 for D (6 bases). V was trimmed by 2 bases and J by 6 bases, leaving 11 bases between them. The germline V gene encodes CDR1 LGHNA and CDR2 YNFKEQ. The CDR3 is made up of 15 amino acids. The CDR3 spells CASSQTMDSNSPLHF. As DNA, the CDR3 is TGTGCCAGCAGCCAAACGATGGACAGTAATTCACCCCTCCACTTT.

The chain is built from TRBV7-3 and TRBJ2-1; 12 nucleotides match TRBD2. Looked up from germline, CDR1 is SGHTA and CDR2 is FQGTGA. This CDR3 is built from 16 residues. J lost 7 bases, V lost 3 bases, and 7 bases had no gene match. The CDR3 loop is CASSLRTSGGWNEQFF. CDR3 sequence (DNA): TGTGCCAGCAGCTTGAGAACTAGCGGGGGGTGGAATGAGCAGTTCTTC.

The rearrangement links TRBV6-5 to TRBJ1-2; the match to TRBD1 covers 7 bases. Germline trimming cut 6 bases from V and 2 bases from J; bases unmatched to any gene: 9. This CDR3 is 15 amino acids long. Germline loops: CDR1 MNHEY, CDR2 SVGAGI. The CDR3 sequence is CASRATGTANYGYTF. Written as DNA, the CDR3 is TGTGCCAGCAGAGCGACCGGGACAGCAAACTATGGCTACACCTTC.

CDR3 sequence (DNA): TGTGCCAGCAATTACAGGGTAAATCAGCCCCAGCATTTT. Amino acids: CASNYRVNQPQHF. The chain links TRBV12-3 or TRBV12-4 to TRBJ1-5; weak D call: TRBD1 (6 bases). The CDR3 loop spans 13 amino acids. The V end lost 7 bases, the J end lost 4 bases, and 11 bases lay between the germline ends.

V gene TRBV10-2 combines with J gene TRBJ1-2, with D possibly being TRBD1 (6 bases). This CDR3 is built from 15 residues. Germline values: CDR1 WSHSY, CDR2 SAAADI. V lost 3 bases, J lost 3 bases, and 14 bases lay in between. CDR3 in amino acids: CASSEGGGFDYGYTF. Written as DNA, the CDR3 is TGCGCCAGCAGTGAAGGGGGGGGCTTTGACTATGGCTACACCTTC.

The rearrangement joins TRBV4-1 to TRBJ2-7; the match to TRBD1 covers 7 bases. This CDR3 spans 16 amino acids. Germline V gene lookup returns CDR1 MGHRA and CDR2 YSYEKL. V gave up 4 bases and J gave up 3 bases; unmatched junction bases: 12. CDR3 DNA sequence: TGCGCCAGCAGCCTATTTCCGGGACAGCCCTTCTACGAGCAGTACTTC. It specifies CASSLFPGQPFYEQYF.

The chain uses TRBV7-2 and TRBJ2-5; 7 bases line up with TRBD1. With 5 bases clipped from V and 7 bases from J, the junction kept 10 bases outside the gene matches. Germline V gives CDR1 SGHTA, CDR2 FQGNSA. CDR3 length: 14 amino acids. In nucleotides, the CDR3 is TGTGCCAGCAGCCTTATGGGCCAGGGGGTGACCCAGTACTTC. Protein sequence: CASSLMGQGVTQYF.

J is TRBJ2-1 and V is TRBV27; unclear D gene. The ends were cut back, 6 bases at V and 0 bases at J, with 9 bases in the middle. The CDR3 sequence is 14 residues long. Germline V gene sequence: CDR1 MNHEY, CDR2 SMNVEV (reference sequence). CDR3 nucleotides: TGTGCCAGCAGGGTAAGGAGCTCCTACAATGAGCAGTTCTTC. Translating it yields CASRVRSSYNEQFF.

The rearrangement joins TRBV12-3 or TRBV12-4 to TRBJ2-3; no reliable D call. The CDR3 covers 12 residues. With 3 bases removed from V and 4 bases from J, the gap between germline ends came to 5 bases. For the CDR3, the DNA is TGTGCCAGCAGTTTCAGCGCAGATACGCAGTATTTT. This gives the protein CASSFSADTQYF.

V is TRBV5-5 and J is TRBJ2-3; tentatively, D is TRBD1 (5 bases). V lost 5 bases and J lost 0, with 10 bases in between. The CDR3 totals 14 residues. CDR1 and CDR2 from the germline V gene are SGHKS and YYEKEE (reference sequence). The CDR3 reads CASSSGISTDTQYF. CDR3 DNA sequence: TGTGCCAGCAGTTCAGGGATTAGCACAGATACGCAGTATTTT.

Worth noting for this clone: This CDR3 is also generated by other DNA sequences in the sample. The genes are TRBV19 and TRBJ1-5; D unresolved. The CDR3 runs to 13 residues. In germline, CDR1 is LNHDA, CDR2 SQIVND (reference sequence). V was trimmed by 3 bases and J by 5 bases, leaving 8 bases between them. The CDR3 bases are TGTGCCAGTAGTATGGGCCGAGATCAGCCCCAGCATTTT. Its translation: CASSMGRDQPQHF. Variable domain in full (rest from reference TRBV19 and TRBJ1-5): DGGITQSPKYLFRKEGQNVTLSCEQNLNHDAMYWYRQDPGQGLRLIYYSQIVNDFQKGDIAEGYSVSREKKESFPLTVTSAQKNPTAFYLCASSMGRDQPQHFGDGTRLSIL.

The chain joins TRBV4-1 to TRBJ2-1; D is unresolved. The CDR3 is 14 residues long. Germline V gene lookup returns CDR1 MGHRA and CDR2 YSYEKL. Trimming stripped 1 base from V and 2 bases from J, with 6 bases between. The CDR3 nucleotides read TGCGCCAGCAGCCAAGCGTTTACCTACAATGAGCAGTTCTTC. Encoded protein: CASSQAFTYNEQFF.

The gene calls are TRBV4-1 and TRBJ2-1, with TRBD2 matching over 10 bases. The CDR3 spans 16 residues. The ends lost 0 bases at V and 7 bases at J; junction bases unmatched: 6. CDR1 is MGHRA and CDR2 is YSYEKL in the germline V gene. CDR3 residues: CASSQELAGGRNEQFF. The CDR3 DNA reads TGCGCCAGCAGCCAAGAGTTAGCGGGGGGTCGGAATGAGCAGTTCTTC.

The chain uses TRBV9 and TRBJ2-5; maybe TRBD1 (5 bases). V lost 3 bases, J lost 5 bases, and 14 bases lay in between. The CDR3 runs to 14 residues. Germline V gene data show CDR1 as SGDLS and CDR2 as YYNGEE. CDR3 DNA: TGTGCCAGCAGCGAAGGACCAAAGGGGGAGACCCAGTACTTC. Its translation is CASSEGPKGETQYF.

This chain uses TRBV3-1 (or the pseudogene TRBV3-2) with TRBJ1-1, with D perhaps matching TRBD1 (5 bases). The CDR3 has 14 amino acids. Germline lookup yields CDR1 LGHDT and CDR2 YNNKEL (reference sequence). V was pared by 6 bases and J by 1 base, with 12 bases between. CDR3 amino acids: CASRPTGPNTEAFF. CDR3 nucleotide sequence: TGTGCCAGCAGACCTACAGGACCGAACACTGAAGCTTTCTTT.